A single sample is the source of the 24 T cell receptor beta chains below, sequenced in a study of blood T cell repertoires in COVID-19. Assay used: immunoSEQ multiplex PCR; TCRdb lists only in-frame clones, some missing. The sample includes around 260,000 clones, over 80% of them seen just once. Specimen: peripheral blood. The origin of the receptors is a man between 60 and 75 years old who had recovered from COVID-19.

V usage is TRBV30 and J usage is TRBJ1-4; D is unclear. This CDR3 comprises 15 residues. V lost 3 bases and J lost 6, with 17 bases in between. CDR1 is GTSNPN, CDR2 SVGIG, per germline (reference sequence). This CDR3 reads CAWRDRFGVDEKLFF. CDR3 bases: TGTGCCTGGAGAGACCGGTTCGGGGTGGATGAAAAACTGTTTTTT.

The genes are TRBV6-5 and TRBJ1-5; 7 bases fit TRBD1. The V and J ends lost 2 bases and 3 bases, in that order; junction bases with no gene match: 4. The germline gives CDR1 MNHEY, CDR2 SVGAGI. The CDR3 extends over 15 amino acids. The CDR3 sequence: CASSYSQGDNQPQHF. CDR3 nucleotide sequence: TGTGCCAGCAGTTACAGCCAGGGGGACAATCAGCCCCAGCATTTT.

V usage is TRBV15 and J usage is TRBJ2-7; 11 positions agree with TRBD2. Germline trimming cut 1 base from V and 3 bases from J; bases unmatched to any gene: 2. Germline CDR1 LNHNV, CDR2 YYDKDF (reference sequence). The CDR3 spans 15 residues. The chain's CDR3 is CATSRALAGVYEQYF. The CDR3 region has the DNA TGTGCCACCAGCAGAGCACTAGCGGGAGTCTACGAGCAGTACTTC.

This clone was detected only once. The chain employs TRBV2 and TRBJ1-2, with D tentatively TRBD1 (5 bases). Deletions cut 3 bases from V and 1 base from J, with 6 bases between. Germline values: CDR1 SNHLY, CDR2 FYNNEI. The CDR3 loop spans 13 amino acids. The CDR3 DNA reads TGTGCCAGCAGTGAGGACAATAACTATGGCTACACCTTC. Translation: CASSEDNNYGYTF.

The V gene is TRBV5-6, the J gene TRBJ1-2, with 7 bases matching TRBD1. Germline values: CDR1 SGHDT, CDR2 YYEEEE. The CDR3 spans 14 residues. The junction had 12 bases not matched to a gene; V was cut back by 5 bases and J by 8 bases. CDR3 sequence reads: CASSSGQAPLGYTF. For the CDR3, the DNA is TGTGCCAGCAGTTCTGGACAGGCCCCTTTGGGCTACACCTTC.

The chain uses TRBV20-1 and TRBJ1-1, with D uncertain. The V end lost 3 bases, the J end lost 5 bases, and 13 bases lay between the germline ends. The CDR3 has 13 residues. Germline V gene data show CDR1 as DFQATT and CDR2 as SNEGSKA (reference sequence). The CDR3 spells CSASWFAQTEAFF. CDR3 DNA sequence: TGCAGTGCTAGTTGGTTCGCGCAAACTGAAGCTTTCTTT.

The V and J genes are TRBV18 and TRBJ1-6; tentatively, D is TRBD1 (5 bases). Per germline, CDR1 KGHSH and CDR2 LQKENI. There are 14 residues in the CDR3. V dropped 2 bases and J dropped 10 bases, with 12 bases sitting between them. The CDR3 here is CASSPAGSRSPLHF. The CDR3 DNA reads TGTGCCAGCTCACCAGCAGGGTCGAGATCACCCCTCCACTTT.

The chain employs TRBV9 and TRBJ2-2; 7 bases are shared with TRBD2. The CDR3 loop spans 16 amino acids. Germline V gene data show CDR1 as SGDLS and CDR2 as YYNGEE. J gave up 5 bases and V 2 bases, and 9 bases lay outside the gene matches. CDR3 bases: TGTGCCAGCAGCGTCGCGCGGGGGATCGGTACCGGGGAGCTGTTTTTT. Amino acid sequence: CASSVARGIGTGELFF.

The count of this clone is one. The rearrangement links TRBV30 to TRBJ2-1; 7 positions agree with TRBD2. The CDR3 length is 15 residues. The germline gives CDR1 GTSNPN, CDR2 SVGIG (reference sequence). V lost 1 base and J lost 2; bases outside the gene matches: 5. CDR3 in amino acids: CAWSGDSGPYNEQFF. The CDR3 region has the DNA TGTGCCTGGAGTGGGGATAGCGGGCCCTACAATGAGCAGTTCTTC.

The rearrangement uses TRBV5-1 and TRBJ2-1; tentative D call: TRBD1 (5 bases). The germline V gene encodes CDR1 SGHRS and CDR2 YFSETQ. This CDR3 contains 13 residues. V lost 4 bases and J lost 6, with 11 bases in between. The CDR3 region has the DNA TGCGCCAGCAGCCAACCCACAGGCAATGAGCAGTTCTTC. This translates into CASSQPTGNEQFF. The whole variable domain, remainder taken from reference TRBV5-1 and TRBJ2-1, is KAGVTQTPRYLIKTRGQQVTLSCSPISGHRSVSWYQQTPGQGLQFLFEYFSETQRNKGNFPGRFSGRQFSNSRSEMNVSTLELGDSALYLCASSQPTGNEQFFGPGTRLTVL.

Notes on this clone: The same CDR3 arises from other DNA sequences in this sample as well. The rearrangement links TRBV5-1 to TRBJ2-5; 13 bases match TRBD2. The V and J ends lost 3 bases and 5 bases, in that order; junction bases with no gene match: 4. Germline CDR1 is SGHRS and CDR2 is YFSETQ. This CDR3 has 15 amino acids. CDR3 bases: TGCGCCAGCAGCTCCCGACTAGCGGGGGGTGAGACCCAGTACTTC. Translated: CASSSRLAGGETQYF.

V usage is TRBV7-9 and J usage is TRBJ2-5, with 13 bases aligning to TRBD2. Trimming removed 5 bases from V and 1 base from J; junction bases left unmatched: 13. In germline, CDR1 is SEHNR, CDR2 FQNEAQ (reference sequence). This CDR3 is built from 19 residues. The CDR3 region has the DNA TGTGCCAGCAGCCCCCGGGGGGGACTAGCGGGGCCCTCCCAAGAGACCCAGTACTTC. It codes for CASSPRGGLAGPSQETQYF.

The rearrangement uses TRBV11-2 and TRBJ2-6, with D perhaps TRBD2 (6 bases). This CDR3 comprises 14 residues. The V gene's germline CDR1 is SGHAT and CDR2 FQNNGV. The germline V and J ends were trimmed by 5 bases and 5 bases, with 10 bases remaining between them. CDR3 protein: CASSRAGRANVLTF. The CDR3 bases are TGTGCCAGCAGCAGAGCGGGTAGGGCCAACGTCCTGACTTTC.

This clone was seen a few times. This sequence joins TRBV19 and TRBJ2-1, with 11 bases fitting TRBD2. Germline V gene sequence: CDR1 LNHDA, CDR2 SQIVND (reference sequence). The junction had 9 bases not matched to a gene; V was cut back by 3 bases and J by 2 bases. The CDR3 is made up of 18 amino acids. CDR3 nucleotides: TGTGCCAGTAGTATTGGGCTAGCGGGAGGTGGGACCTACAATGAGCAGTTCTTC. Amino acids: CASSIGLAGGGTYNEQFF.

The chain recombines TRBV6-5 with TRBJ1-2; D uncertain. The CDR3 length is 15 residues. In germline, CDR1 is MNHEY, CDR2 SVGAGI. With 6 bases removed from V and 2 bases from J, the gap between germline ends came to 16 bases. This CDR3 is CASRRYSGENYGYTF. As DNA, the CDR3 is TGTGCCAGCAGAAGATATAGCGGAGAAAACTATGGCTACACCTTC.

The chain combines TRBV5-4 with TRBJ2-1; D is possibly TRBD2 (5 bases). This CDR3 comprises 15 residues. From germline, CDR1 is SGHNT and CDR2 YYREEE (reference sequence). V lost 0 bases to trimming and J lost 0 bases, with 7 bases between them. The CDR3 region has the DNA TGTGCCAGCAGCTTGGCCCGGGGCTCCTACAATGAGCAGTTCTTC. Translating gives CASSLARGSYNEQFF.

The rearrangement joins TRBV5-1 to TRBJ2-7; possibly TRBD2 for D (6 bases). Germline loops: CDR1 SGHRS, CDR2 YFSETQ. This CDR3 region has 15 residues. With 4 bases removed from V and 2 bases from J, the gap between germline ends came to 16 bases. CDR3 nucleotides: TGCGCCAGCAGCGCGAGGGAGGAGAACCCCTACGAGCAGTACTTC. This codes for CASSAREENPYEQYF.

The chain links TRBV5-1 to TRBJ1-1; TRBD1 aligns across 10 bases. CDR3 length: 16 amino acids. CDR1 is SGHRS and CDR2 is YFSETQ in the germline V gene. The ends lost 5 bases at V and 4 bases at J; junction bases unmatched: 11. Here the CDR3 DNA reads TGCGCCAGCAGTACCGGGACAGGGGCTGTGGGCACTGAAGCTTTCTTT. Protein sequence: CASSTGTGAVGTEAFF.

The chain employs TRBV5-4 and TRBJ2-7; the D gene is possibly TRBD2 (5 bases). V was pared by 7 bases and J by 5 bases, with 19 bases between. Germline CDR1 reads SGHNT; CDR2 reads YYREEE (reference sequence). CDR3 size: 14 residues. CDR3: CASSLGLSPNEQYF. In DNA, the CDR3 is TGTGCCAGCTCACTAGGGCTTTCTCCTAACGAGCAGTACTTC.

The V gene is TRBV5-1, the J gene TRBJ2-2; D is possibly TRBD1 (5 bases). Between the trimmed V and J ends, which lost 2 bases and 6 bases, there was a span of 8 bases. This CDR3 is 13 amino acids long. Germline values: CDR1 SGHRS, CDR2 YFSETQ. The CDR3 region is CASSLGVPGELFF. CDR3 nucleotides: TGCGCCAGCAGCTTAGGGGTCCCCGGGGAGCTGTTTTTT.

The genes are TRBV6-5 and TRBJ2-7, with TRBD2 as a possible D gene (5 bases). Germline CDR1 MNHEY, CDR2 SVGAGI. With 2 bases removed from V and 7 bases from J, the gap between germline ends came to 12 bases. The CDR3 loop spans 13 amino acids. This CDR3 reads CASSYGLAREQYF. In DNA, the CDR3 is TGTGCCAGCAGTTACGGACTCGCCAGGGAGCAGTACTTC.

This sequence joins TRBV11-2 and TRBJ1-3; a possible D gene is TRBD1 (5 bases). The germline CDR1 and CDR2 sequences are SGHAT and FQNNGV. The length of the CDR3 is 17 residues. Trimming pared 2 bases from V and 0 bases from J, leaving 14 bases between. This chain's CDR3 is CASSLKFRDFSGNTIYF. The CDR3 nucleotides read TGTGCCAGCAGCTTAAAGTTCCGGGACTTCTCTGGAAACACCATATATTTT.

This clone turned up a few times. The chain joins TRBV18 to TRBJ1-1, with D maybe TRBD1 (5 bases). The V end was cut by 6 bases, the J end by 3 bases, with 11 bases between. CDR3 length: 13 amino acids. Per the germline V gene, CDR1 is KGHSH and CDR2 is LQKENI. The chain's CDR3 is CASSPGGDTEAFF. CDR3 bases: TGTGCCAGCTCGCCCGGGGGGGACACTGAAGCTTTCTTT.

This clone came up once. V is TRBV28 and J is TRBJ2-7, with D tentatively TRBD2 (6 bases). Trimming took off 6 bases at V and 4 bases at J, with 10 bases between the two ends. The CDR3 is made up of 12 amino acids. Germline V lookup: CDR1 MDHEN, CDR2 SYDVKM. CDR3 bases: TGTGCCAGCAGCCGGGCGGGGTACGAGCAGTACTTC. Its protein product is CASSRAGYEQYF.